The 19 T cell receptor beta chains below all came from one sample that was sequenced in a study of identifying expanded T cells in peripheral blood. Method: immunoSEQ multiplex PCR; TCRdb's copy keeps in-frame clones and lacks some. The sample gives 80,000 to 90,000 clones, about 88% of which show up once; approximately 2.8% is in the top ten. Sequences were obtained from blood. The source of these receptors is a person aged 18 to 70 in good health.

CDR3 sequence: CASRDRGNQPQHF. Here the CDR3 DNA reads TGTGCCAGTAGGGACAGGGGCAATCAGCCCCAGCATTTT. The rearrangement joins TRBV19 to TRBJ1-5; 8 nucleotides line up with TRBD1. Germline CDR1 reads LNHDA; CDR2 reads SQIVND (reference sequence). The CDR3 is 13 residues long. The junction had 0 bases not matched to a gene; V was cut back by 6 bases and J by 2 bases.

The chain carries TRBV4-3 and TRBJ2-4; tentative D call: TRBD1 (6 bases). CDR3 size: 15 residues. Germline CDR1 and CDR2: LGHNA and YSLEER. Trimming cost V 1 base and J 9 bases, with 16 bases left between them. As DNA, the CDR3 is TGCGCCAGCAGCCAAGCCGGGACATCAAGAGGCATTCAGTACTTC. Protein product: CASSQAGTSRGIQYF.

V gene TRBV19 combines with J gene TRBJ1-1; no reliable D call. Germline loops: CDR1 LNHDA, CDR2 SQIVND (reference sequence). This CDR3 has 14 residues. With 3 bases removed from V and 0 bases from J, the gap between germline ends came to 8 bases. The chain's CDR3 is CASSMDTVNTEAFF. As DNA, the CDR3 is TGTGCCAGTAGTATGGATACGGTGAACACTGAAGCTTTCTTT.

V and J are TRBV28 and TRBJ2-5, with D perhaps TRBD2 (6 bases). Looked up from germline, CDR1 is MDHEN and CDR2 is SYDVKM. The CDR3 is 15 residues long. Trimming left V 2 bases short and J 1 base short, with 11 bases between. For the CDR3, the DNA is TGTGCCAGCAGTTTAGGAGGGTCCCGCCAAGAGACCCAGTACTTC. The encoded protein is CASSLGGSRQETQYF.

This clone was counted once. V gene TRBV28 combines with J gene TRBJ2-1, with 8 bases lining up with TRBD2. Germline V gene lookup returns CDR1 MDHEN and CDR2 SYDVKM. Germline trimming cut 8 bases from V and 10 bases from J; bases unmatched to any gene: 13. The CDR3 consists of 14 residues. CDR3 sequence: CASRAAGAPREQFF. The CDR3 nucleotides are TGTGCCAGCCGTGCAGCGGGAGCCCCTAGGGAGCAGTTCTTC.

This clone is a singleton in its sample. The chain employs TRBV6-5 and TRBJ1-1; D remains unclear. CDR1 and CDR2 (germline): MNHEY, SVGAGI. The CDR3 runs to 13 residues. Trimming cost V 3 bases and J 7 bases, with 12 bases left between them. In DNA, the CDR3 is TGTGCCAGCAGTTATAAGGACGGAATTGAAGCTTTCTTT. Residues: CASSYKDGIEAFF.

The gene calls are TRBV6-1 and TRBJ2-5; the match to TRBD1 covers 8 bases. The germline gives CDR1 MNHNS, CDR2 SASEGT. This CDR3 has 15 amino acids. V lost 10 bases, J lost 3 bases, and 13 bases stayed unmatched. CDR3 nucleotides: TGTGCCACCTCCAGGGGGCGCGGAATGGAAGAGACCCAGTACTTC. It specifies CATSRGRGMEETQYF.

The chain combines TRBV6-5 with TRBJ2-5; TRBD2 is a possible D gene (5 bases). Germline V gene data show CDR1 as MNHEY and CDR2 as SVGAGI. The CDR3 contains 15 residues. Between the trimmed V and J ends, which lost 0 bases and 1 base, there was a span of 9 bases. CDR3: CASSYSGVPQETQYF. CDR3 in DNA: TGTGCCAGCAGTTACTCCGGGGTCCCCCAAGAGACCCAGTACTTC.

Comment on this clone: This CDR3 is also generated by other DNA sequences in the sample. The J gene is TRBJ2-7, the V gene TRBV11-2, with D uncertain. CDR1 is SGHAT and CDR2 is FQNNGV in the germline V gene. The CDR3 has 11 amino acids. Trimming stripped 2 bases from V and 2 bases from J, with 1 base between. CDR3 in amino acids: CASSLTYEQYF. Written as DNA, the CDR3 is TGTGCCAGCAGCTTAACCTACGAGCAGTACTTC.

The genes are TRBV5-1 and TRBJ2-7, with 10 bases fitting TRBD2. V shed 3 bases and J 2 bases; nucleotides not matched to a gene: 5. The CDR3 spans 15 residues. Germline V lookup: CDR1 SGHRS, CDR2 YFSETQ. Here the CDR3 reads CASSSERGGTYEQYF. For the CDR3, the DNA is TGCGCCAGCAGCTCGGAGCGGGGGGGGACCTACGAGCAGTACTTC.

The chain employs TRBV7-2 and TRBJ2-3; TRBD2 matches at 7 bases. V was clipped by 4 bases and J by 4 bases; unmatched bases: 8. From germline, CDR1 is SGHTA and CDR2 FQGNSA. CDR3 size: 15 residues. The CDR3: CASSSGGRRADTQYF. The CDR3, as DNA: TGTGCCAGCAGCTCCGGGGGGAGGAGGGCAGATACGCAGTATTTT.

The chain combines TRBV28 with TRBJ2-5, with 10 bases matching TRBD2. Unmatched junction bases numbered 10, after V lost 8 bases and J lost 7 bases. The CDR3 consists of 14 residues. Germline CDR1 MDHEN, CDR2 SYDVKM. CDR3 sequence (DNA): TGTGCCAGCCGGGTAGCGGGAGGCCGGCGGACCCAGTACTTC. Translation: CASRVAGGRRTQYF.

The V and J genes are TRBV9 and TRBJ1-1; 7 bases map to TRBD1. Germline loops: CDR1 SGDLS, CDR2 YYNGEE. The V segment lost 0 bases and the J segment 2 bases; nucleotides outside the gene matches: 1. There are 14 residues in the CDR3. This CDR3 reads CASSVGQGNTEAFF. CDR3 sequence (DNA): TGTGCCAGCAGCGTAGGACAGGGTAACACTGAAGCTTTCTTT.

This rearrangement joins TRBV9 to TRBJ2-5; either TRBD1 or TRBD2 may fit D (7 bases each). This CDR3 is built from 14 residues. V lost 4 bases, J lost 4 bases, and 14 bases lay in between. CDR1 SGDLS and CDR2 YYNGEE come from the germline V gene. The CDR3 reads CASSTGAGVETQYF. The CDR3 coding sequence is TGTGCCAGCAGCACAGGGGCGGGAGTAGAGACCCAGTACTTC.

This clone was seen more than once but under ten times. The chain couples TRBV18 to TRBJ1-4; 9 bases match TRBD1. V dropped 5 bases and J dropped 5; count of bases not matched to a gene: 6. The CDR3 has 15 amino acids. Germline V gene lookup returns CDR1 KGHSH and CDR2 LQKENI. CDR3 loop: CASSARGQGNEKLFF. The CDR3 bases are TGTGCCAGCTCAGCCCGGGGACAGGGAAATGAAAAACTGTTTTTT. Variable domain in full (rest from reference TRBV18 and TRBJ1-4): NAGVMQNPRHLVRRRGQEARLRCSPMKGHSHVYWYRQLPEEGLKFMVYLQKENIIDESGMPKERFSAEFPKEGPSILRIQQVVRGDSAAYFCASSARGQGNEKLFFGSGTQLSVL.

V is TRBV6-6 and J is TRBJ2-7, with 8 nucleotides matching TRBD1. There are 14 residues in the CDR3. The trim removed 2 bases at V and 6 bases at J, leaving 6 bases unmatched. Looked up from germline, CDR1 is MNHNY and CDR2 is SVGAGI (reference sequence). The CDR3 nucleotides read TGTGCCAGCAGTTACCTGACAGGGGCGGGCGAGCAGTACTTC. It codes for CASSYLTGAGEQYF.

The chain recombines TRBV18 with TRBJ1-2; 7 bases agree with TRBD1. The CDR3 covers 15 residues. Germline V gives CDR1 KGHSH, CDR2 LQKENI. V dropped 3 bases and J dropped 6; count of bases not matched to a gene: 10. The CDR3 bases are TGTGCCAGCTCACCCCTTCCAGGGGGAACGGATGGCTACACCTTC. It encodes CASSPLPGGTDGYTF.

V gene TRBV11-3 combines with J gene TRBJ1-2, with D possibly TRBD1 on 6 matching bases. Per germline, CDR1 SGHNT and CDR2 YENEEA. The CDR3 is 15 residues long. V dropped 3 bases and J dropped 3 bases, with 14 bases sitting between them. CDR3 nucleotide sequence: TGTGCCAGCAGCTTTCCGATTACAGGGCACTATGGCTACACCTTC. Translation gives CASSFPITGHYGYTF.

The chain links TRBV14 to TRBJ1-1; D not certain. The CDR3 runs 14 residues. With 5 bases removed from V and 4 bases from J, the gap between germline ends came to 14 bases. The V gene's germline CDR1 is SGHDN and CDR2 FVKESK. CDR3 residues: CASSFGSVGTEAFF. The CDR3 DNA follows: TGTGCCAGCAGCTTCGGTAGTGTGGGCACTGAAGCTTTCTTT.